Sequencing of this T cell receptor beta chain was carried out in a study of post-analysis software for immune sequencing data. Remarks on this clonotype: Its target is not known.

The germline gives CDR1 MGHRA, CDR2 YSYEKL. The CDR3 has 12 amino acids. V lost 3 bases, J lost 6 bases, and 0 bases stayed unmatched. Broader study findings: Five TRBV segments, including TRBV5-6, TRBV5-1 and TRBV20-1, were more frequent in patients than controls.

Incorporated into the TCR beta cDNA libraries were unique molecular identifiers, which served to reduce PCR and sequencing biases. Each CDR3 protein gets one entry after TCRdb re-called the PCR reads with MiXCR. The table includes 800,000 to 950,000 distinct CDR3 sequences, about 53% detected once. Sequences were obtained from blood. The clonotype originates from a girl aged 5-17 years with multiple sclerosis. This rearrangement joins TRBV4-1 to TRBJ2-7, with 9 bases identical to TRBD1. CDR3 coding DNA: TGCGCCAGCAGCCAGACAGGGGGCGAGCAGTACTTC. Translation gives CASSQTGGEQYF.